This entry lists 25 T cell receptor beta chains sequenced from one sample in a study of metastatic and nonmetastatic thyroid tumors. TCRdb reanalyzed the PCR reads via MiXCR. The sample holds around 50,000 clones; approximately 20% are singletons and the top ten take about 3.8%. Treatment of any kind had been given to no patient before thyroid surgery. Sequenced material: blood. Source of these receptors: a male donor with papillary thyroid cancer or a benign thyroid nodule (not recorded which). Some clones in this sample may be carry-over from other donors' samples.

This clone turned up a few times. The chain has TRBV12-3 or TRBV12-4 and TRBJ1-1; weak D call: TRBD1 (6 bases). V lost 2 bases to trimming and J lost 1 base, with 11 bases between them. The CDR3 loop spans 15 amino acids. CDR3 DNA: TGTGCCAGCAGTTTATTGCAGGGGAAGAACACTGAAGCTTTCTTT. It translates to CASSLLQGKNTEAFF.

This clone has more than one count but fewer than ten. This may stem from a read error, because a much larger clone lies one nucleotide away. V and J are TRBV6-5 and TRBJ2-1, with a weak D call TRBD1 (5 bases). Looked up from germline, CDR1 is MNHEY and CDR2 is SVGAGI. CDR3 length: 15 residues. Trimming left V 0 bases short and J 7 bases short, with 13 bases between. CDR3 bases: TGTGCCAGCAGTTACTCGAAGGGGATCGCTAATGAGCAGTTCTTC. Translation gives CASSYSKGIANEQFF.

In this sample, this clone turned up a few times. This rearrangement joins TRBV28 to TRBJ2-3; TRBD1 might be the D (5 bases). V lost 5 bases and J lost 5, with 11 bases in between. The CDR3 has 13 amino acids. Germline-derived CDR1 and CDR2 are MDHEN and SYDVKM. CDR3 nucleotide sequence: TGTGCCAGCAGTCTGGTAGGGGAAGATACGCAGTATTTT. Translation: CASSLVGEDTQYF. Full variable domain (rest looked up from reference TRBV28 and TRBJ2-3): DVKVTQSSRYLVKRTGEKVFLECVQDMDHENMFWYRQDPGLGLRLIYFSYDVKMKEKGDIPEGYSVSREKKERFSLILESASTNQTSMYLCASSLVGEDTQYFGPGTRLTVL.

This clone was found many times. This chain links TRBV5-6 with TRBJ2-5; 7 nucleotides match TRBD2. Germline CDR1 SGHDT, CDR2 YYEEEE. The CDR3 is made up of 18 amino acids. Unmatched junction bases numbered 14, after V lost 1 base and J lost 2 bases. DNA for the CDR3: TGTGCCAGCAGCTTGCGCCCTTACCCAGCGGGACCTCAAGAGACCCAGTACTTC. Protein product: CASSLRPYPAGPQETQYF.

Many counts were recorded for this clone. V gene TRBV6-1 combines with J gene TRBJ1-1; weak D call: TRBD1 (5 bases). CDR1 is MNHNS and CDR2 is SASEGT in the germline V gene. Trimming took 2 bases from V and 5 from J, leaving 12 bases between them. The CDR3 is 14 residues long. The CDR3 region is CASSEQFGGTEAFF. The CDR3, as DNA: TGTGCCAGCAGTGAACAATTCGGGGGGACTGAAGCTTTCTTT.

This clone has at least ten counts. The V gene is TRBV6-1, the J gene TRBJ2-3; D call uncertain. The CDR3 totals 11 residues. V lost 5 bases, J lost 5 bases, and 5 bases lay in between. Germline V gene data show CDR1 as MNHNS and CDR2 as SASEGT. CDR3 protein: CASSSRDTQYF. The DNA for the CDR3 is TGTGCCAGCAGTTCGAGAGATACGCAGTATTTT.

This clone was found many times. Other DNA sequences from this sample encode an identical CDR3 as well. The rearrangement joins TRBV5-4 to TRBJ2-7; D possibly corresponds to TRBD2 (6 bases). Germline V gene sequence: CDR1 SGHNT, CDR2 YYREEE (reference sequence). The CDR3 covers 11 residues. V was trimmed by 6 bases and J by 7 bases, leaving 11 bases between them. In DNA form, the CDR3 reads TGTGCCAGCACCGGGGCGGGGGAGCAGTACTTC. It specifies CASTGAGEQYF.

In its sample, this clone is medium-sized (0.01 to 0.1%). This sequence joins TRBV28 and TRBJ2-7; 13 bases map to TRBD2. V trimming: 4 bases; J trimming: 6 bases; junction bases outside the gene matches: 6. The CDR3 has 15 residues. The V gene's germline CDR1 is MDHEN and CDR2 SYDVKM. The CDR3: CASSSGTSGKPEQYF. In DNA form, the CDR3 reads TGTGCCAGCAGTTCCGGGACTAGCGGGAAGCCCGAGCAGTACTTC.

A few counts support this clone. An end of the junction differs from the germline gene, which may be a read error. V usage is TRBV6-1 and J usage is TRBJ2-2, with a tentative D call TRBD2 (6 bases). Germline lookup yields CDR1 MNHNS and CDR2 SASEGT. The CDR3 runs to 16 residues. The CDR3 DNA follows: TGTGCCAGCAGTGCCTCCAAGACCGGAGACACCGGGGGGCTGTTTTTT. Its protein product is CASSASKTGDTGGLFF.

This clone was picked up many times. The chain recombines TRBV19 with TRBJ2-3, with TRBD2 matching 8 bases. The ends lost 3 bases at V and 4 bases at J; junction bases unmatched: 9. Germline loops: CDR1 LNHDA, CDR2 SQIVND (reference sequence). This CDR3 is built from 16 residues. CDR3 DNA sequence: TGTGCCAGTAGTATTTCTACTAGCGGTTATCCAGATACGCAGTATTTT. It translates to CASSISTSGYPDTQYF.

On this clone itself: The CDR3 carries no conserved terminal phenylalanine or tryptophan, so it likely arises from a read error. The chain recombines TRBV20-1 with TRBJ2-7; 12 bases align to TRBD2. The CDR3 is 17 residues long. Germline V gene sequence: CDR1 DFQATT, CDR2 SNEGSKA (reference sequence). CDR3 in amino acids: CSARAPASTSGRNEQYL. The CDR3 DNA sequence: TGCAGTGCGAGAGCACCGGCCTCGACTAGCGGGAGAAACGAGCAGTACCTC.

V usage is TRBV7-3 and J usage is TRBJ2-5, with 8 bases aligning to TRBD2. This CDR3 contains 13 residues. V gave up 2 bases and J gave up 4 bases; unmatched junction bases: 0. Germline V gene sequence: CDR1 SGHTA, CDR2 FQGTGA. The CDR3 DNA follows: TGTGCCAGCAGCTTAGCGGGGGGAGAGACCCAGTACTTC. This translates into CASSLAGGETQYF.

This clone was counted a few times. This chain uses TRBV6-1 with TRBJ2-2; D might be TRBD2 (6 bases). The V end lost 3 bases, the J end lost 3 bases, and 14 bases lay between the germline ends. This CDR3 is 16 amino acids long. CDR1 and CDR2 (germline): MNHNS, SASEGT. CDR3 sequence reads: CASSEGTGVHTGELFF. CDR3 sequence (DNA): TGTGCCAGCAGTGAGGGGACGGGAGTTCACACCGGGGAGCTGTTTTTT.

Within the sample, this clone is medium-sized. This chain connects TRBV12-3 or TRBV12-4 to TRBJ2-7, with a tentative D call TRBD1 (6 bases). CDR3 length equals 13 residues. Trimming stripped 6 bases from V and 6 bases from J, with 15 bases between. For the CDR3, the DNA is TGTGCCAGCAGCCTAACCAAGGGGGTCGAGCAGTACTTC. Translation: CASSLTKGVEQYF.

By share, this clone ranks as medium-sized. The J gene is TRBJ1-2, the V gene TRBV5-1; D is undetermined. V lost 4 bases, J lost 2 bases, and 9 bases lay in between. The germline CDR1 and CDR2 sequences are SGHRS and YFSETQ. The CDR3 has 13 residues. CDR3 in amino acids: CASSPTGNYGYTF. CDR3 in DNA: TGCGCCAGCAGCCCCACCGGAAACTATGGCTACACCTTC.

This clone was recorded only once. The rearrangement joins TRBV11-2 to TRBJ2-1; 7 bases are shared with TRBD2. This CDR3 region has 18 residues. With V trimmed by 5 bases and J by 3 bases, 16 bases remained unmatched. Per the germline V gene, CDR1 is SGHAT and CDR2 is FQNNGV. The CDR3 coding sequence is TGTGCCAGCAGCCGGGGGGTCCTAGCAGGCGGGGGCTACAATGAGCAGTTCTTC. Its translation is CASSRGVLAGGGYNEQFF.

This clone was picked up many times. The V call is TRBV15, the J call TRBJ1-4; D gene uncertain. The V end lost 3 bases, the J end lost 8 bases, and 10 bases lay between the germline ends. Per germline, CDR1 LNHNV and CDR2 YYDKDF (reference sequence). This CDR3 spans 13 amino acids. CDR3 DNA: TGTGCCACCAGCAGGAAAGGGCAAGAAAAACTGTTTTTT. Translated, it gives CATSRKGQEKLFF.

This clone was seen repeatedly, ten times or more. The gene calls are TRBV5-1 and TRBJ2-7; 8 nucleotides agree with TRBD2. This CDR3 has 15 residues. CDR1 is SGHRS and CDR2 is YFSETQ in the germline V gene. V trimming: 4 bases; J trimming: 0 bases; junction bases outside the gene matches: 6. CDR3 loop: CASSIGSGSSYEQYF. CDR3 coding DNA: TGCGCCAGCAGCATTGGGAGCGGGAGCTCCTACGAGCAGTACTTC. Full variable domain (remainder filled in from reference TRBV5-1 and TRBJ2-7): KAGVTQTPRYLIKTRGQQVTLSCSPISGHRSVSWYQQTPGQGLQFLFEYFSETQRNKGNFPGRFSGRQFSNSRSEMNVSTLELGDSALYLCASSIGSGSSYEQYFGPGTRLTVT.

Concerning this clone itself: A much more abundant neighbour one base away suggests this may be a read error. V gene TRBV5-4 combines with J gene TRBJ2-5, with a possible D match to TRBD1 (5 bases). The germline V gene encodes CDR1 SGHNT and CDR2 YYREEE (reference sequence). This CDR3 has 13 amino acids. Here the CDR3 DNA reads TGTGCCAGCACCGTTGGGGCGGAAGAGACCGAGTACTTC. This sequence encodes CASTVGAEETEYF.

This clone was found many times. The chain recombines TRBV20-1 with TRBJ1-5; TRBD1 is a possible D gene (5 bases). V dropped 3 bases and J dropped 1 base, with 10 bases sitting between them. Germline CDR1 DFQATT, CDR2 SNEGSKA (reference sequence). This CDR3 has 14 residues. For the CDR3, the DNA is TGCAGTGCTAGGGGGGGGGAGAGCAATCAGCCCCAGCATTTT. Its protein is CSARGGESNQPQHF.

Remarks on this clone: Since no conserved phenylalanine or tryptophan closes the CDR3, a read error is the likely cause. The DNA is left out, because the CDR3 cannot be placed on it with certainty; the CDR3 is given as TCRdb lists it. V and J are TRBV7-3 and TRBJ2-7; the tabulated D call, TRBD1, remains unverified against the DNA. The CDR3 contains 8 residues when both ends are counted. The germline CDR1 and CDR2 sequences are SGHTA and FQGTGA. The CDR3 spells CASSLMGR.

This clone was seen a few times. The V gene is TRBV6-1, the J gene TRBJ2-5; 10 bases match TRBD1. V was clipped by 6 bases and J by 5 bases; unmatched bases: 6. This CDR3 is built from 14 residues. Germline V gene lookup returns CDR1 MNHNS and CDR2 SASEGT. In nucleotides, the CDR3 is TGTGCCAGCAGGGAGACAGGGGGCGCGGAGACCCAGTACTTC. It codes for CASRETGGAETQYF.

This clone appeared many times. V gene TRBV5-1 combines with J gene TRBJ1-2; D call uncertain. V was pared by 4 bases and J by 7 bases, with 20 bases between. The CDR3 is made up of 15 amino acids. Germline V gives CDR1 SGHRS, CDR2 YFSETQ. In DNA form, the CDR3 reads TGCGCCAGCAGCGTCTCTCCTACTGACCCCATTGGCTACACCTTC. Translating it yields CASSVSPTDPIGYTF.

This clone was picked up many times. This rearrangement joins TRBV5-5 to TRBJ2-5; TRBD2 matches at 14 bases. V dropped 1 base and J dropped 5; count of bases not matched to a gene: 10. CDR1 SGHKS and CDR2 YYEKEE come from the germline V gene (reference sequence). This CDR3 has 18 residues. The CDR3 here is CASSLLTSGREMRETQYF. The CDR3 nucleotides read TGTGCCAGCAGCTTGTTGACTAGCGGGAGGGAGATGAGGGAGACCCAGTACTTC.

This clone was detected many times. The genes are TRBV20-1 and TRBJ1-2, with 9 nucleotides matching TRBD1. V lost 2 bases to trimming and J lost 3 bases; unmatched junction nucleotides: 1. CDR1 DFQATT and CDR2 SNEGSKA come from the germline V gene (reference sequence). The CDR3 runs to 13 residues. CDR3 in amino acids: CSARRDRDYGYTF. CDR3 bases: TGCAGTGCTAGACGGGACAGGGACTATGGCTACACCTTC.